This T cell receptor beta chain is from a study of blood T cell repertoires in COVID-19. TCRdb keeps only in-frame clones here, not all; method: immunoSEQ multiplex PCR. This table has roughly 72,000 clones, 60% to 85% appearing once. The CDR3 extends over 15 amino acids. CDR1 MNHEY and CDR2 SVGAGI come from the germline V gene. V lost 0 bases to trimming and J lost 13 bases, with 16 bases between them. The sequenced sample was peripheral blood. V is TRBV6-5 and J is TRBJ1-6; D gene ambiguous. The sequence came from an elderly woman with active or convalescent COVID-19. Written as DNA, the CDR3 is TGTGCCAGCAGTTACTCGATCCACTCTTTTTCCCCCCTCCACTTT. Translating it yields CASSYSIHSFSPLHF.